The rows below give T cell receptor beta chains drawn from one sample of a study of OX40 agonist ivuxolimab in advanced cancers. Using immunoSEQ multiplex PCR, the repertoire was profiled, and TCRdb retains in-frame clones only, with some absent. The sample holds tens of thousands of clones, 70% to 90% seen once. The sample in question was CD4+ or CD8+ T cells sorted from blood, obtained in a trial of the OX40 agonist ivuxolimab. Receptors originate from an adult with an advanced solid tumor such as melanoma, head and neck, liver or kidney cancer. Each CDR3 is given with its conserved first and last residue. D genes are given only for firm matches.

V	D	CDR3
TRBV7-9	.	CASSLDREAFF
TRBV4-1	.	CASSQEGFQPQHF
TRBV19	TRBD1	CASRAGQGTYNEQFF
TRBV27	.	CASSLSVFTGELFF
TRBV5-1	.	CASSLEGFTGELFF
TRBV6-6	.	CASSKRDTNYGYTF
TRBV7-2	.	CASRAGGPEVSRFF
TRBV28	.	CATGSFTDTQYF
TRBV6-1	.	CASSGIQGNQPQHF
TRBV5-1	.	CASSSSGRGYGYTF
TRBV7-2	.	CASSLAFRDYEQYF
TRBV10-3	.	CAISDSGGASTDTQYF
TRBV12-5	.	CASGLVGGLTSQNTGELFF
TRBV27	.	CASSRTTTSYNEQFF
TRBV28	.	CASSPLGAGVTDTQYF
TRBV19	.	CASSIGQSYGYTF
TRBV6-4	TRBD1	CASSDSRQGGPEAFF
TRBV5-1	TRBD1	CASSPGQGLETQYF
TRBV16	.	CASSQSLQINQPQHF
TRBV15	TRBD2	CATSREPGLAAEQYF
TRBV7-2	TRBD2	CASSGSGGAGIDTQYF
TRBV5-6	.	CASSLRGASNQPQHF
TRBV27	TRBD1	CASSLLGQGSNQPQHF
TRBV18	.	CASSLFPGDINEKLFF
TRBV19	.	CASSTGALNTEAFF
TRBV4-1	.	CASSPRPLNEVGANTGELFF
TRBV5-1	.	CASSLMGNDYGYTF
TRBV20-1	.	CSASYNEQFF
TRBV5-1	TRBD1	CASSGGPGQGVYNEQFF
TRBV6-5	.	CASSYSRVSGNTIYF
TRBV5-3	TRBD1	CASSRGPISGNTIYF
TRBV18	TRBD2	CASSPLAGEQETQYF
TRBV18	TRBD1	CASSPAGTGRGANVLTF
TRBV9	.	CASSEHPENDGNTF
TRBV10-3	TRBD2	CAISGKAGGTGELFF
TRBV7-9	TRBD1	CASSPGQGGEKLFF
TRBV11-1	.	CASSLFGEDDPYF
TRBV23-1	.	CASSHQEKQALRTDTQYF
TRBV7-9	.	CASSPQGIMNTEAFF
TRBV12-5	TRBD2	CASGLGKRGSSYNEQFF
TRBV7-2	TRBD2	CASSLVAGGSYEQYF
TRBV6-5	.	CASSLDTPYNSPLHF
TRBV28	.	CASSLLLAESPYEQYF
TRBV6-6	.	CASSYRTNTEAFF
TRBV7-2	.	CASSLGVSLHF
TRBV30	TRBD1	CAWNPGQGTQETQYF
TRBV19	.	CASSLYSNTGELFF
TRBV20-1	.	CSAHERNEQFF
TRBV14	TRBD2	CASSQGLGKQYF
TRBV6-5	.	CASSPWKVGELFF
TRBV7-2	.	CASSLALAISYNEQFF
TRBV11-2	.	CASSSSLASGNTIYF
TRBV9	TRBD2	CASSVATTSAEQFF
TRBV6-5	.	CASSYSRLNNEQFF